This TCR beta chain was sequenced for a study of shared clonotypes between healthy human individuals. The wider study: Three plates were used per donor for CD4 naive, three for CD4 memory, two for CD8 naive and one for CD8 memory.

This CDR3 contains 11 residues. The V end was cut by 8 bases, the J end by 4 bases, with 11 bases between. From germline, CDR1 is SQVTM and CDR2 ANQGSEA. Study conclusions and caveats: Researchers sampled blood only, noting tissue repertoires likely differ.

Worth noting for this clone: Its target is not known.

Clones were read by immunoSEQ multiplex PCR, and TCRdb kept only the in-frame ones, dropping some. The data contain a few million clones, under 97% of them seen just once; the ten biggest clones take up around 0.13%. Sequenced sample: naive CD4+ T cells sorted from blood. The subset: CD45RA+ positively selected. This TCR derives from a man between 18 and 35 years old in good health. The chain carries TRBV29-1 and TRBJ1-1; D call uncertain. Here the CDR3 reads CSTWVVTEAFF. CDR3 DNA sequence: TGCAGCACTTGGGTTGTCACTGAAGCTTTCTTT.